Below are 3 T cell receptor beta chains sequenced from a single sample in a study of T cells in Graves' hyperthyroidism and ophthalmopathy. The source material, RNA transcripts, was used to amplify TCR beta CDR3 regions. A set of HTBI primers served as the primers for a first-round RT-PCR of the TCR CDR3. MiXCR was run by TCRdb on the multiplex PCR reads, yielding one entry per CDR3 protein. Here the sample spans nearly 600,000 distinct CDR3 sequences, 11% to 15% being singletons. Material for sequencing was blood. The source of these receptors is a woman aged 30 to 39 with Graves' hyperthyroidism that later progressed to Graves' ophthalmopathy.

The sample holds many counts of this clonotype. Here the CDR3 reads CSVAGSKDTQYF. The CDR3 DNA sequence: TGCAGCGTAGCCGGGAGTAAGGATACGCAGTATTTT. The rearrangement uses TRBV29-1 and TRBJ2-3, with D perhaps TRBD2 (6 bases). V was cut by 6 bases and J by 6 bases, with 13 bases left in between. CDR1 and CDR2 (germline): SQVTM, ANQGSEA. This CDR3 comprises 12 residues.

This clonotype was found many times. The chain employs TRBV5-1 and TRBJ2-6; D possibly corresponds to TRBD2 (5 bases). The V and J ends lost 7 bases and 2 bases respectively, with 16 bases between them. The germline V gene has CDR1 SGHRS and CDR2 YFSETQ. This CDR3 has 16 residues. The CDR3 here is CASGGGETPGANVLTF. The CDR3 nucleotides are TGCGCCAGCGGTGGTGGGGAGACTCCTGGGGCCAACGTCCTGACTTTC.

The CDR3 reads CASSQDRAGGNQETQYF. CDR3 DNA sequence: TGCGCCAGCAGCCAAGATAGGGCAGGGGGGAACCAAGAGACCCAGTACTTC. The genes are TRBV4-3 and TRBJ2-5, with a tentative D call TRBD1 (7 bases). V was pared by 0 bases and J by 0 bases, with 14 bases between. CDR3 length: 17 amino acids. Per the germline V gene, CDR1 is LGHNA and CDR2 is YSLEER.